This T cell receptor beta chain was identified during a study of cytomegalovirus exposure and HLA in healthy donors. Study at large: The approximately 120 validation repertoires, a later analysis reported, used the same platform as the 666 first-cohort repertoires.

Germline CDR1 and CDR2: MDHEN and SYDVKM. Trimming cost V 3 bases and J 0 bases, with 9 bases left between them. This CDR3 comprises 16 residues. The donors were part of the validation cohort, which consisted of over a hundred subjects and was separate from the first cohort of under 850 subjects. Study findings and constraints: Overall, some 160 TCR beta chains were annotated as cytomegalovirus-associated. Many donors shared some public TCRs, even though most TCR sequences were rare.

The data were produced by immunoSEQ multiplex PCR, yet TCRdb's version contains in-frame clones alone and is incomplete. The data show 300,000 to 400,000 clones, 70% to 90% seen once. Remarks on this clone: Its antigen is unidentified.

The chain links TRBV28 to TRBJ2-6, with D perhaps matching TRBD1 (5 bases). The receptor was isolated from a woman younger than 30 in good health and CMV-seronegative. The sample taken for sequencing was PBMCs. CDR3 DNA sequence: TGTGCCAGCAGTTTTAAGGGGTCCTCTGGGGCCAACGTCCTGACTTTC. Translation: CASSFKGSSGANVLTF.